The 11 T cell receptor beta chains reported below all come from one sample, sequenced in a study of T cells expressing NK-cell markers (dated by TCRdb to 2019 to 2021). Libraries were built with 5' RACE. The sequencer was an Illumina HiSeq 2000. Each CDR3 protein sequence appears as one entry after TCRdb reprocessed the reads, and no DNA is included. The sample's table covers 150,000 to 160,000 distinct CDR3 sequences. 30% to 45% of the sample comes from the top ten. The specimen sequenced was blood T cells: a sorted CD56 or NKG2C T cell subset, CD4+ or CD8+ T cells, or bulk PBMC T cells (not recorded which). The receptors shown here come from a woman between 45 and 60 years old in good health. Donor details come from another sample of the same person, matched by shared clones.

Here the CDR3 reads CASASGSTDTQYF. This sequence joins TRBV6-4 and TRBJ2-3; TCRdb returns TRBD2, unconfirmable since there is no DNA. In germline, CDR1 is MRHNA, CDR2 SNTAGT. The CDR3 runs to 13 residues.

The CDR3 loop is CASSLNSGAYTDTQYF. The rearrangement joins TRBV5-5 to TRBJ2-3; TCRdb picks TRBD2, but there is no DNA to check that call. Germline assignment: CDR1 SGHKS and CDR2 YYEKEE (reference sequence). This CDR3 has 16 residues. Based on the CDR3 plus reference TRBV5-5 and TRBJ2-3, the full variable domain is DAGVTQSPTHLIKTRGQQVTLRCSPISGHKSVSWYQQVLGQGPQFIFQYYEKEERGRGNFPDRFSARQFPNYSSELNVNALLLGDSALYLCASSLNSGAYTDTQYFGPGTRLTVL.

This chain joins TRBV4-1 and TRBJ1-1. The V gene's germline CDR1 is MGHRA and CDR2 YSYEKL. There are 15 residues in the CDR3. CDR3 sequence reads: CASSQVGSMNTEAFF.

This sequence joins TRBV4-2 and TRBJ1-1; without DNA, the TCRdb call of TRBD1 cannot be checked. Germline values: CDR1 LGHNA, CDR2 YNFKEQ. The CDR3 sequence is 16 residues long. CDR3 residues: CASSQDPWTGGTEAFF.

This chain joins TRBV12-3 or TRBV12-4 and TRBJ2-3; the TCRdb D gene call, TRBD2, has no DNA to confirm it. There are 16 residues in the CDR3. The CDR3 reads CASSWRLAGSTDTQYF.

This sequence joins TRBV11-3 and TRBJ2-7; TCRdb's D gene call, TRBD1, goes unchecked for lack of DNA. Germline V gives CDR1 SGHNT, CDR2 YENEEA. This CDR3 spans 16 amino acids. The CDR3 region is CASSLVGQDRRYEQYF. Full variable domain (rest looked up from reference TRBV11-3 and TRBJ2-7): EAGVVQSPRYKIIEKKQPVAFWCNPISGHNTLYWYLQNLGQGPELLIRYENEEAVDDSQLPKDRFSAERLKGVDSTLKIQPAELGDSAVYLCASSLVGQDRRYEQYFGPGTRLTVT.

The gene calls are TRBV7-6 and TRBJ2-3; TCRdb picks TRBD2, but there is no DNA to check that call. This CDR3 contains 18 residues. Germline values: CDR1 SGHVS, CDR2 FNYEAQ. This CDR3 reads CASSLNSGLTLNTDTQYF.

The V gene is TRBV5-6, the J gene TRBJ2-4. The CDR3 sequence is 15 residues long. In germline, CDR1 is SGHDT, CDR2 YYEEEE. This CDR3 is CASSLGRDRQNIQYF.

V gene TRBV19 combines with J gene TRBJ2-1. CDR1 is LNHDA and CDR2 is SQIVND in the germline V gene (reference sequence). The CDR3 extends over 12 amino acids. CDR3 loop: CASSPYYNEQFF. The entire variable domain, with the rest obtained from reference TRBV19 and TRBJ2-1, is as follows: DGGITQSPKYLFRKEGQNVTLSCEQNLNHDAMYWYRQDPGQGLRLIYYSQIVNDFQKGDIAEGYSVSREKKESFPLTVTSAQKNPTAFYLCASSPYYNEQFFGPGTRLTVL.

The chain combines TRBV29-1 with TRBJ2-3; TCRdb gives TRBD2 as the D gene, but with no DNA this cannot be confirmed. The CDR3 is made up of 15 amino acids. Germline V gene data show CDR1 as SQVTM and CDR2 as ANQGSEA. CDR3 amino acids: CSVEKGGSFTDTQYF.

The chain carries TRBV27 and TRBJ2-1. The CDR3 has 15 amino acids. Germline CDR1 is MNHEY and CDR2 is SMNVEV (reference sequence). CDR3 protein: CASSLNFGVNNEQFF.